These T cell receptor beta chains were read from a single sample in a study of control samples from healthy donors and cancer patients. The data were produced by immunoSEQ multiplex PCR, yet TCRdb's version contains in-frame clones alone and is incomplete. The sample carries 120,000 or so clones, almost 95% recorded once. Material: PBMCs. The receptors here all came from a man older than 75 with head and neck cancer. The CDR3 runs from the conserved cysteine through the conserved F or W. D genes are given only for firm matches. Part of the rows lack a size; the others show once, few, many or a class for expanded clones.

j_call v_call cdr3_length d_call clone_size cdr3_aa cdr3_nt
TRBJ1-2 TRBV25-1 15 NA NA CASSEYGSGNYGYTF TGTGCCAGCAGTGAATATGGGTCAGGGAACTATGGCTACACCTTC
TRBJ2-5 TRBV19 15 NA once CASSIGGASGETQYF TGTGCCAGTAGTATAGGGGGGGCTTCCGGGGAGACCCAGTACTTC
TRBJ2-7 TRBV19 14 NA once CASSIARYGYEQYF TGTGCCAGTAGTATTGCCAGGTATGGCTACGAGCAGTACTTC
TRBJ2-1 TRBV5-1 15 TRBD2 NA CASSSPGLAGDEQFF TGCGCCAGCAGCTCGCCGGGACTAGCGGGAGACGAGCAGTTCTTC
TRBJ1-3 TRBV4-1 17 TRBD1 NA CASSPSPGQGMGNTIYF TGCGCCAGCAGTCCATCTCCGGGACAGGGAATGGGAAACACCATATATTTT
TRBJ2-5 TRBV7-2 14 NA NA CASSEGTGQETQYF TGTGCCAGCAGCGAGGGGACCGGGCAAGAGACCCAGTACTTC
TRBJ2-2 TRBV4-1 18 TRBD2 NA CASSRGTSGSDSPGELFF TGCGCCAGCAGCCGAGGGACTAGCGGATCGGATTCCCCCGGGGAGCTGTTTTTT
TRBJ1-6 TRBV14 16 NA NA CASSPTAGVANSPLHF TGTGCCAGCAGCCCTACCGCTGGAGTGGCCAATTCACCCCTCCACTTT
TRBJ1-2 TRBV5-4 14 NA once CASSSQGTNYGYTF TGTGCCAGCAGCTCCCAGGGCACTAACTATGGCTACACCTTC
TRBJ2-7 TRBV6-5 13 NA NA CASGGRHSYEQYF TGTGCCAGCGGGGGGAGGCACTCCTACGAGCAGTACTTC
TRBJ1-1 TRBV5-4 15 NA NA CASSENRNEATEAFF TGTGCCAGCAGCGAGAACAGGAACGAGGCCACTGAAGCTTTCTTT
TRBJ2-5 TRBV14 16 NA NA CASSQDSGVWQETQYF TGTGCCAGCAGCCAAGATTCAGGGGTCTGGCAAGAGACCCAGTACTTC
TRBJ1-1 TRBV5-6 14 NA NA CASSTWTEGTEAFF TGTGCCAGCAGCACCTGGACGGAGGGCACTGAAGCTTTCTTT
TRBJ1-2 TRBV7-9 15 NA NA CASSLAGSGAYGYTF TGTGCCAGCAGCTTAGCTGGGTCAGGGGCCTATGGCTACACCTTC
TRBJ2-1 TRBV18 16 TRBD2 NA CASSPAGTSGRNEQFF TGTGCCAGCTCACCCGCCGGGACTAGCGGGAGAAATGAGCAGTTCTTC
TRBJ2-1 TRBV5-1 15 NA NA CASSFELSSYNEQFF TGCGCCAGCAGCTTCGAGCTAAGCTCCTACAATGAGCAGTTCTTC
TRBJ1-4 TRBV2 14 TRBD1 NA CASRVGQGNEKLFF TGTGCCAGCAGAGTAGGACAGGGGAATGAAAAACTGTTTTTT
TRBJ1-1 TRBV10-2 14 NA once CASRATGRSTEAFF TGCGCCAGCAGAGCAACAGGTCGGAGCACTGAAGCTTTCTTT
TRBJ2-7 TRBV12-5 17 NA NA CASGLDPGPTSSYEQYF TGTGCTAGTGGTTTGGACCCGGGACCGACCAGCTCCTACGAGCAGTACTTC
TRBJ2-4 TRBV3-1/TRBV3-2 16 NA NA CASSYPGENAKNIQYF TGTGCCAGCAGCTACCCAGGGGAGAACGCCAAAAACATTCAGTACTTC
TRBJ2-2 TRBV5-3 17 TRBD2 NA CARSLQSGGANTGELFF TGTGCCAGAAGCCTGCAATCCGGGGGGGCGAACACCGGGGAGCTGTTTTTT
TRBJ1-5 TRBV11-2 13 NA NA CASSFGNNQPQHF TGTGCCAGCAGCTTTGGCAACAATCAGCCCCAGCATTTT
TRBJ1-1 TRBV10-3 13 NA NA CAISGGGTSEAFF TGTGCCATCAGTGGGGGGGGCACTTCTGAAGCTTTCTTT
TRBJ1-1 TRBV5-6 12 NA NA CASMRRNTEAFF TGTGCCAGCATGCGGCGGAACACTGAAGCTTTCTTT
TRBJ1-2 TRBV6-6 16 NA NA CASRSRRQEGGYGYTF TGTGCCAGCAGGTCCCGCCGACAGGAGGGGGGTTATGGCTACACCTTC
TRBJ2-1 TRBV5-1 15 TRBD1 few CASSQGQGARNEQFF TGCGCCAGCAGCCAGGGACAGGGGGCGCGCAATGAGCAGTTCTTC
TRBJ1-2 TRBV27 16 NA NA CASSPTGGSRLYGYTF TGTGCCAGCAGTCCCACCGGTGGTTCGCGGCTCTATGGCTACACCTTC
TRBJ1-1 TRBV7-9 13 NA once CASKGSGVGEAFF TGTGCCAGCAAAGGGTCAGGGGTCGGTGAAGCTTTCTTT
TRBJ1-5 TRBV11-2 15 NA NA CASSPDGTGNQPQHF TGTGCCAGCAGCCCGGACGGAACAGGCAATCAGCCCCAGCATTTT
TRBJ2-3 TRBV10-2 12 NA NA CASATDPDTQYF TGCGCCAGCGCTACTGACCCAGATACGCAGTATTTT
TRBJ1-4 TRBV7-2 15 NA NA CASSFESLGDEKLFF TGTGCCAGCAGCTTCGAGTCGTTAGGGGATGAAAAACTGTTTTTT
TRBJ1-1 TRBV5-4 12 NA NA CASSLWDTEAFF TGTGCCAGCAGCTTATGGGACACTGAAGCTTTCTTT
TRBJ2-1 TRBV5-1 19 TRBD2 NA CASSTWTSGRPILDNEQFF TGCGCCAGCAGTACCTGGACTAGCGGGAGGCCCATCCTTGACAATGAGCAGTTCTTC
TRBJ1-6 TRBV28 14 NA NA CASSLRQRSSPLHF TGTGCCAGCAGTTTAAGACAGAGGAGCTCACCCCTCCACTTT
TRBJ2-1 TRBV5-6 15 TRBD1 NA CASSPMGQGANEQFF TGTGCCAGCAGCCCGATGGGACAGGGGGCTAATGAGCAGTTCTTC
TRBJ2-3 TRBV3-1/TRBV3-2 16 TRBD2 NA CASSQASLAGTDTQYF TGTGCCAGCAGCCAAGCGAGTTTAGCGGGGACAGATACGCAGTATTTT
TRBJ2-3 TRBV7-2 16 TRBD1 once CASALVGGQVTDTQYF TGTGCCAGCGCCCTCGTAGGGGGACAGGTGACAGATACGCAGTATTTT
TRBJ2-7 TRBV7-2 15 TRBD1 NA CASSLNSDRGHEQYF TGTGCCAGCAGCCTTAATTCGGACAGGGGCCACGAGCAGTACTTC
TRBJ2-2 TRBV9 15 TRBD2 NA CASSGRTSSREELFF TGTGCCAGCAGCGGGCGGACTAGTAGTAGGGAGGAGCTGTTTTTT
TRBJ2-7 TRBV30 13 NA NA CAWSVDLSYEQYF TGTGCCTGGAGTGTCGATCTCTCCTACGAGCAGTACTTC
TRBJ1-1 TRBV19 15 NA NA CASSNRDRRNTEAFF TGTGCCAGTAGTAATCGGGACCGGAGAAACACTGAAGCTTTCTTT
TRBJ2-1 TRBV6-5 14 NA NA CASSPTASSNEQFF TGTGCCAGCAGTCCCACGGCTAGCAGCAATGAGCAGTTCTTC
TRBJ1-2 TRBV5-4 14 NA once CATREQGYGYGYTF TGTGCCACCCGGGAACAGGGATATGGCTATGGCTACACCTTC
TRBJ1-5 TRBV2 13 TRBD1 NA CASRGDRDQPQHF TGTGCCAGCAGAGGGGACAGGGACCAGCCCCAGCATTTT
TRBJ2-2 TRBV30 14 NA NA CAWSVQGGHGELFF TGTGCCTGGAGTGTACAGGGGGGGCACGGGGAGCTGTTTTTT
TRBJ2-3 TRBV5-1 13 NA NA CASQEGPTDTQYF TGCGCCAGCCAGGAAGGGCCCACAGATACGCAGTATTTT
TRBJ1-2 TRBV7-9 12 NA NA CASSPEGYGYTF TGTGCCAGCAGCCCGGAGGGGTATGGCTACACCTTC
TRBJ1-3 TRBV5-1 14 NA NA CASSQGHSGNTIYF TGCGCCAGCAGCCAGGGCCACTCTGGAAACACCATATATTTT
TRBJ2-6 TRBV30 19 NA NA CAWSTPPGPRWAGANVLTF TGTGCCTGGAGTACCCCCCCGGGACCCCGATGGGCTGGGGCCAACGTCCTGACTTTC
TRBJ2-3 TRBV5-1 12 TRBD2 NA CASSLGEGTQYF TGCGCCAGCAGCTTGGGGGAGGGTACGCAGTATTTT